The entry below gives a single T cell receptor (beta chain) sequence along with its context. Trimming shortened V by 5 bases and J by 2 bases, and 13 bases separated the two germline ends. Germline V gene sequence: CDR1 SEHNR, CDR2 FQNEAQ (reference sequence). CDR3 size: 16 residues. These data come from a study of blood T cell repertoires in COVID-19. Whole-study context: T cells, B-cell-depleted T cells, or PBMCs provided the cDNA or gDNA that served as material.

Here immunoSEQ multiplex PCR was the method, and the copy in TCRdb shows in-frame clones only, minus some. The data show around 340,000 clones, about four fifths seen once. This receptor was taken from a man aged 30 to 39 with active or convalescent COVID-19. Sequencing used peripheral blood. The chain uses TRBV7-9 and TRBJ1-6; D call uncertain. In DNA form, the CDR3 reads TGTGCCAGCAGCGCCGGTCCCGGGGCCTATAATTCACCCCTCCACTTT. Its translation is CASSAGPGAYNSPLHF. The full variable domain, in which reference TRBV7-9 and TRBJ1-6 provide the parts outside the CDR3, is DTGVSQNPRHKITKRGQNVTFRCDPISEHNRLYWYRQTLGQGPEFLTYFQNEAQLEKSRLLSDRFSAERPKGSFSTLEIQRTEQGDSAMYLCASSAGPGAYNSPLHFGNGTRLTVT.